These T cell receptor beta chains were read from a single sample in a study of blood T cell repertoires in COVID-19. Libraries were prepared by immunoSEQ multiplex PCR; TCRdb keeps only in-frame clonotypes and omits some of them. This sample has tens of thousands of clones; roughly 85% occur once, and the top ten carry about 25%. What was sequenced was peripheral blood. These TCRs come from a human donor in a cohort sampled during active COVID-19. The conserved cysteine and the conserved F or W are not part of the CDR3 here.

TRBV27	TRBJ2-7	ASSPDRGYYEQY
TRBV9	TRBJ2-4	ASSEPLTGSDIQY
TRBV5-4	TRBJ2-7	ASSLDTWGTGAYEQY
TRBV7-9	TRBJ2-5	ASSLLGPETQY
TRBV5-1	TRBJ2-2	ASSSQSAGGGAGELF
TRBV2	TRBJ2-7	ASSVQGLRYEQY
TRBV20-1	TRBJ1-4	SASRVGGRDEKLF
TRBV19	TRBJ1-4	ASSDRDSGEKLF
TRBV5-4	TRBJ2-2	ASSPGTSGTGELF
TRBV6-5	TRBJ2-1	ASRELYSYNEQF
TRBV6-6	TRBJ2-1	ASTLAGGLNEQF
TRBV4-3	TRBJ1-1	ASSQDYDRGTEAF
TRBV30	TRBJ1-1	AWGDRSGFAEAF
TRBV2	TRBJ2-3	ASSEQGARTDTQY
TRBV7-2	TRBJ2-7	ASSFGGGSYEQY
TRBV3-1/TRBV3-2	TRBJ2-7	ASSHQLAGGYEQY
TRBV4-2	TRBJ1-5	ASSVGTGDDTNQPQH
TRBV5-4	TRBJ2-1	ASSFKQGYNEQF
TRBV3-1/TRBV3-2	TRBJ2-4	ASSQEGFTGVPDLRLAKNIQY
TRBV4-1	TRBJ1-2	ASSQGPGANYGYT
TRBV30	TRBJ1-1	AWNREPLDPEAF
TRBV27	TRBJ2-7	ASSLGRGLGDEQY